These 5 T cell receptor beta chains originate from one sample sequenced in a study of CD8+ T cells in alopecia areata. Extraction and reverse transcription of RNA yielded cDNA as the sequencing template. The table came from immunoSEQ multiplex PCR; TCRdb's copy has only in-frame clones and leaves some out. The sample contains 130,000 or so clones, 86% of which appear only once. Treatment defined: oral pan-JAK inhibitor, 5-10 mg twice daily. This specimen was CD8+ T cells sorted from blood, taken at week 4, from a patient treated with tofacitinib. These TCRs come from a human donor with alopecia areata.

In nucleotides, the CDR3 is TGTGCCAGCAGTTTATCCAGGCGCAATGAGCAGTTCTTC. Its protein product is CASSLSRRNEQFF. The rearrangement uses TRBV27 and TRBJ2-1, with D unclear. Trimming left V 0 bases short and J 6 bases short, with 6 bases between. Per germline, CDR1 MNHEY and CDR2 SMNVEV (reference sequence). CDR3 length: 13 amino acids.

This chain connects TRBV27 to TRBJ2-1; TRBD2 matches at 11 bases. Trimming at V came to 5 bases and at J to 3 bases, leaving 9 bases not matched to a gene. Per the germline V gene, CDR1 is MNHEY and CDR2 is SMNVEV (reference sequence). The length of the CDR3 is 17 residues. The CDR3 coding sequence is TGTGCCAGCAGTCCGGGGACTAGCGGACCGAACTACAATGAGCAGTTCTTC. This gives the protein CASSPGTSGPNYNEQFF.

The gene calls are TRBV25-1 and TRBJ2-7, with D possibly matching TRBD1 (6 bases). CDR1 MGHDK and CDR2 SYGVNS come from the germline V gene. CDR3 size: 13 residues. V was pared by 8 bases and J by 5 bases, with 16 bases between. CDR3 DNA: TGTGCCAGCTGGGCACAGGGTGCGAACGAGCAGTACTTC. Translated: CASWAQGANEQYF.

The rearrangement joins TRBV5-1 to TRBJ1-1; TRBD1 matches 7 bases. CDR1 is SGHRS, CDR2 YFSETQ, per germline. The CDR3 runs 14 residues. Trimming at V came to 3 bases and at J to 2 bases, leaving 4 bases not matched to a gene. CDR3 protein: CASSSGTDNTEAFF. The DNA for the CDR3 is TGCGCCAGCAGCTCAGGGACAGACAACACTGAAGCTTTCTTT.

This clone is a singleton in its sample. The CDR3 sequence: CSGGTGSDTQYF. Here the CDR3 DNA reads TGCAGCGGGGGGACAGGGTCAGATACGCAGTATTTT. The chain uses TRBV29-1 and TRBJ2-3, with 9 bases aligning to TRBD1. The germline V gene has CDR1 SQVTM and CDR2 ANQGSEA. The CDR3 has 12 residues. Trimming cost V 7 bases and J 4 bases; bases outside gene matches: 3.